This T cell receptor (beta chain) was identified in a study of radiotherapy plus CTLA-4 blockade in lung cancer. Across the study: Objective responses occurred in around 20% of patients; around 31% had disease control. General observations from the study: Early blood T cell clone changes and increased post-radiation serum interferon-beta were reportedly the strongest response predictors. In blood, TCR clones derived from the tumor expanded after radiotherapy plus ipilimumab.

Focal radiation plus CTLA-4 blockade with ipilimumab was given to patients with chemo-refractory metastatic non-small-cell lung cancer. A word on this clone: Its antigen is not known.

Generated by immunoSEQ multiplex PCR, the TCRdb table keeps only in-frame clones and is missing some. The table lists approximately 100,000 clones, about 84% of them singletons. Specimen: peripheral blood, collected from a patient treated with radiotherapy plus ipilimumab. This TCR derives from a human donor with non-small cell lung cancer that progressed on radiotherapy plus ipilimumab. Some clones in this sample may be carry-over from other donors' samples.

The DNA of the CDR3 is TGTGCCAGCAGCTTGGGCAGGGCGTATTCACCCCTCCACTTT. Translated: CASSLGRAYSPLHF. The chain has TRBV5-6 and TRBJ1-6; D perhaps matches TRBD1 (5 bases). The CDR3 has 14 residues. Germline CDR1 reads SGHDT; CDR2 reads YYEEEE. V was shortened by 0 bases and J by 8 bases, with 9 bases between the two germline ends. Variable domain in full (rest from reference TRBV5-6 and TRBJ1-6): DAGVTQSPTHLIKTRGQQVTLRCSPKSGHDTVSWYQQALGQGPQFIFQYYEEEERQRGNFPDRFSGHQFPNYSSELNVNALLLGDSALYLCASSLGRAYSPLHFGNGTRLTVT.